This is a list of T cell receptor beta chains from one sample in a study of cytomegalovirus exposure and HLA in healthy donors. Some clones are missing from TCRdb's copy, which holds only in-frame ones; the method was immunoSEQ multiplex PCR. Of 200,000 to 250,000 clones in the sample, around four fifths were seen once. The specimen sequenced was PBMCs. These receptors all come from a woman aged 40 to 50 in good health and CMV-seronegative. CDR3s include the opening cysteine and the closing phenylalanine or tryptophan. A D gene is named only where the DNA matches it firmly. Clone size is stated in some rows and not others, as once, few, many or a class when expanded.

V gene	clone size	D gene	J gene	CDR3 DNA	CDR3 protein
TRBV28	once	TRBD1	TRBJ1-2	TGTGCCAGCAGTGTCGGGACAGTTTCTGGCTACACCTTC	CASSVGTVSGYTF
TRBV5-6	few	-	TRBJ2-6	TGTGCCAGCAGTTCCGGGACATCTGGGGCCAACGTCCTGACTTTC	CASSSGTSGANVLTF
TRBV27	-	-	TRBJ2-1	TGTGCCAGCAGAAAAGGAGGCACGGGGGATGAGCAGTTCTTC	CASRKGGTGDEQFF
TRBV28	-	TRBD2	TRBJ2-1	TGTGCCAGCAGTTCCCCTCCACTAGCGGGAGGGCCCGATGAGCAGTTCTTC	CASSSPPLAGGPDEQFF
TRBV13	-	TRBD1	TRBJ1-2	TGTGCCAGCAGCTTAGCCGGGACAGGGGGCGTATTGGGCTACACCTTC	CASSLAGTGGVLGYTF
TRBV27	-	-	TRBJ1-5	TGTGCCAGCAGTTTAGGATTGGGCGGCAATCAGCCCCAGCATTTT	CASSLGLGGNQPQHF
TRBV6-5	-	TRBD1	TRBJ2-7	TGTGCCAGCCGCACTCCGGGACAGGTCTACGAGCAGTACTTC	CASRTPGQVYEQYF
TRBV6-1	-	TRBD2	TRBJ2-2	TGTGCCAGCAGCCTAGCGGGCAACACCGGGGAGCTGTTTTTT	CASSLAGNTGELFF
TRBV4-2	once	TRBD2	TRBJ2-5	TGTGCCAGCAGCCAAGAACGGGAGGCCCAAGAGACCCAGTACTTC	CASSQEREAQETQYF
TRBV28	-	TRBD1	TRBJ1-2	TGTGCCAGCAGTTTATTAGGGGACAGGGTACTTGGCTACACCTTC	CASSLLGDRVLGYTF
TRBV9	-	TRBD2	TRBJ2-3	TGTGCCAGCAGCGTAGCGGGAGGGGGAGATACGCAGTATTTT	CASSVAGGGDTQYF
TRBV5-6	few	-	TRBJ2-6	TGTGCCAGCAGCTGGAGGGTCGTGGCTGGGGCCAACGTCCTGACTTTC	CASSWRVVAGANVLTF
TRBV18	-	-	TRBJ2-3	TGTGCCAGCTCCCTGCTCCCAGGGGCGTCTGACACAGATACGCAGTATTTT	CASSLLPGASDTDTQYF
TRBV20-1	-	-	TRBJ1-1	TGCAGTGCTCAGAAGAACACTGAAGCTTTCTTT	CSAQKNTEAFF
TRBV19	-	TRBD1	TRBJ1-1	TGTGCCAGTACGTCAGGGACAGGGGGGAACACTGAAGCTTTCTTT	CASTSGTGGNTEAFF
TRBV4-1	-	-	TRBJ2-7	TGCGCCAGCAGCCAAGCTTCCGGGGCCTACGAGCAGTACTTC	CASSQASGAYEQYF
TRBV19	-	-	TRBJ2-7	TGTGCCAGTAGTACACAGGGAGGGCCCTACGAGCAGTACTTC	CASSTQGGPYEQYF
TRBV5-1	-	TRBD1	TRBJ2-6	TGCGCCAGCAGCTTGGCGGGACAGGGACGTGGCAACGTCCTGACTTTC	CASSLAGQGRGNVLTF
TRBV5-1	-	TRBD1	TRBJ1-1	TGCGCCAGCAGACCTTTCCTAGGGGGCTGGGGAACTGAAGCTTTCTTT	CASRPFLGGWGTEAFF
TRBV11-3	-	-	TRBJ2-7	TGTGCCAGCAGCCCGGGTTTCAGGGGCGGGCAGTACTTC	CASSPGFRGGQYF
TRBV18	-	TRBD1	TRBJ1-1	TGTGCCAGCTCACGGGGACAGGAAGAGGGAGCTTTCTTT	CASSRGQEEGAFF
TRBV10-1	-	TRBD1	TRBJ1-1	TGCGCCAGCAGTGACGGACAGGGACCGAACACTGAAGCTTTCTTT	CASSDGQGPNTEAFF
TRBV5-4	few	TRBD2	TRBJ2-7	TGTGCCAGCACTAGAGGAGCTGGGACTAGCGGGGGCTCCTACGAGCAGTACTTC	CASTRGAGTSGGSYEQYF
TRBV19	-	TRBD2	TRBJ2-2	TGTGCCAGTAGTATCTCGGGAGGGCCCACCGGGGAGCTGTTTTTT	CASSISGGPTGELFF
TRBV19	-	TRBD1	TRBJ1-4	TGTGCCAGTAGCCAACAGGGGGCGAGGGGTGAAAAACTGTTTTTT	CASSQQGARGEKLFF
TRBV19	once	-	TRBJ2-3	TGTGCCAGTAACAGCCGCAGGCCCATCGGAGATACGCAGTATTTT	CASNSRRPIGDTQYF
TRBV5-1	-	TRBD2	TRBJ2-7	TGCGCCAGCAGCCTACCCAGCGGGAGTTACGAGCAGTACTTC	CASSLPSGSYEQYF
TRBV11-2	-	TRBD1	TRBJ1-1	TGTGCCAGCAGATGGACAGGGAACACTGAAGCTTTCTTT	CASRWTGNTEAFF
TRBV7-9	few	-	TRBJ2-3	TGTTCCAGCAGCTTAGTTGTTGCGGGGCACGGTACAGATACGCAGTATTTT	CSSSLVVAGHGTDTQYF
TRBV4-1	-	TRBD2	TRBJ2-1	TGCGCCAGCAGCCCCTGGGGGGGGACCAATGAGCAGTTCTTC	CASSPWGGTNEQFF
TRBV5-1	few	TRBD1	TRBJ1-4	TGCGCCAGCAGCTTGGTTATCGCGTTGGGACAGGCTGAAAAACTGTTTTTT	CASSLVIALGQAEKLFF
TRBV11-2	-	-	TRBJ2-3	TGTGCCAGCAGCTTATACAGGGTTGGCGCAGATACGCAGTATTTT	CASSLYRVGADTQYF
TRBV5-1	-	-	TRBJ1-1	TGCGCCAGCAGCTTGGCCGACAGGCGGTCAGCTTTCTTT	CASSLADRRSAFF
TRBV7-9	-	TRBD2	TRBJ2-7	TGTGCCAGCTCTGAGACTAGCGGAAAATCCTACGAGCAGTACTTC	CASSETSGKSYEQYF
TRBV10-1	-	-	TRBJ2-7	TGCGCCAGCCCGGGAGAGAATGGGGAGCAGTACTTC	CASPGENGEQYF
TRBV6-6	-	-	TRBJ1-3	TGTGCCAGCAGTTACGGGACTGCATCTGGAAACACCATATATTTT	CASSYGTASGNTIYF
TRBV4-1	-	TRBD1	TRBJ1-2	TGCGCCAGCAGCCAAGATTTATTGTCCGGGACAGCGTATGGCTACACCTTC	CASSQDLLSGTAYGYTF
TRBV5-1	-	-	TRBJ2-5	TGCGCCAGCAGCTCACAGGGGGGAGGGAGTGAGACCCAGTACTTC	CASSSQGGGSETQYF
TRBV19	-	-	TRBJ2-3	TGTGCCAGTAGTATACCCTCAGATACGCAGTATTTT	CASSIPSDTQYF
TRBV25-1	-	-	TRBJ2-5	TGTGCCAGCACGGCAGGGCGGGGTGAGACCCAGTACTTC	CASTAGRGETQYF
TRBV18	-	-	TRBJ1-1	TGTGCCAGCTCACCATTAGAAGCGATGAACACTGAAGCTTTCTTT	CASSPLEAMNTEAFF
TRBV2	-	TRBD2	TRBJ2-5	TGTGCCAGCACCACCAGCCCCCTAGCGGGGGGGGAGACCCAGTACTTC	CASTTSPLAGGETQYF
TRBV28	-	TRBD2	TRBJ2-3	TGTGCCAGCAGTTGGAGCGGGAGGGCCGCGGATACGCAGTATTTT	CASSWSGRAADTQYF
TRBV10-1	few	-	TRBJ1-1	TGCGCCAGCAGTCACGGGTCAGCGAACACTGAAGCTTTCTTT	CASSHGSANTEAFF
TRBV27	-	TRBD2	TRBJ2-1	TGTGCCAGCAGTTTAATAGCGGGGGCCTACAATGAGCAGTTCTTC	CASSLIAGAYNEQFF